The 3 T cell receptor beta chains below come from one sample, sequenced in a study of blood T cell repertoires in COVID-19. Measured with immunoSEQ multiplex PCR; TCRdb has only the in-frame clones, and not every one. The sample has about 170,000 clones, around 82% seen once. The specimen was peripheral blood. The receptors stem from a human donor with acute or convalescent COVID-19. The donor label of this sample is uncertain.

The J gene is TRBJ2-1, the V gene TRBV10-3; 9 nucleotides agree with TRBD2. The length of the CDR3 is 17 residues. CDR1 and CDR2 (germline): ENHRY, SYGVKD. V lost 0 bases to trimming and J lost 7 bases; unmatched junction nucleotides: 10. The CDR3 DNA sequence: TGTGCCATCAGTGAGTCCGGCGCGGGAGGGCCGTTAAATGAGCAGTTCTTC. Protein sequence: CAISESGAGGPLNEQFF.

The chain employs TRBV30 and TRBJ2-5, with 7 bases identical to TRBD2. The J segment lost 5 bases and the V segment lost 2 bases, leaving 2 bases of the junction unmatched. CDR1 and CDR2 (germline): GTSNPN, SVGIG (reference sequence). The CDR3 covers 12 residues. The CDR3: CAWSSGGETQYF. The DNA of the CDR3 is TGTGCCTGGAGTTCGGGGGGTGAGACCCAGTACTTC.

The chain is built from TRBV6-2 or TRBV6-3 and TRBJ2-1, with 10 nucleotides matching TRBD1. The CDR3 has 14 amino acids. In germline, CDR1 is MNHEY, CDR2 SVGEGT. J was trimmed by 6 bases and V by 2 bases; bases with no gene match: 1. CDR3 sequence reads: CASSYRTGGNEQFF. The CDR3 DNA sequence: TGTGCCAGCAGTTACCGGACAGGGGGCAATGAGCAGTTCTTC.